A selection of T cell receptor beta chains follows, all from one sample in a study of shared clonotypes between healthy human individuals. Here immunoSEQ multiplex PCR was the method, and the copy in TCRdb shows in-frame clones only, minus some. Altogether 2 million to 2.5 million clones are present, more than 90% being singletons, with the ten largest covering 0.1% to 0.15%. Sequencing used naive CD4+ T cells sorted from blood. These receptors originate from a man aged 18 to 29 in good health. The CDR3 runs from the conserved cysteine through the conserved F or W. D genes are given only for firm matches.

TRBJ2-7 | TRBD1 | TRBV11-2 | TGTGCCAGCAGGGCGACAGGGGGAACCTACGAGCAGTACTTC | CASRATGGTYEQYF
TRBJ2-7 | . | TRBV27 | TGTGCCAGCTCGACGGACCGGTCATATTACGAGCAGTACTTC | CASSTDRSYYEQYF
TRBJ1-2 | TRBD1 | TRBV7-2 | TGTGCCAGCCGACCAGGGGGGCGCAGTATCGGCTACACCTTC | CASRPGGRSIGYTF
TRBJ2-2 | . | TRBV27 | TGTGCCACCCAGAGGGCAGGGGCGAACGGGGAGCTGTTTTTT | CATQRAGANGELFF
TRBJ2-7 | . | TRBV6-5 | TGTGCCAGCAGCCGGGACCGCTACGAGCAGTACTTC | CASSRDRYEQYF
TRBJ2-7 | . | TRBV19 | TGTGCCAGTAGTTCCCAGCGGGAGCAGTACTTC | CASSSQREQYF
TRBJ2-1 | TRBD1 | TRBV5-4 | TGTGCCAGCAGCAAAGGGGGGACAGGGAGTCCCAATGAGCAGTTCTTC | CASSKGGTGSPNEQFF
TRBJ1-2 | . | TRBV5-1 | TGCGCCAGCAGCCGGGTCCCGGAGGAGTATGGCTACACCTTC | CASSRVPEEYGYTF
TRBJ2-5 | TRBD2 | TRBV19 | TGTGCCAGTAGCTCAGAGCGGGGGCGTCAAGAGACCCAGTACTTC | CASSSERGRQETQYF
TRBJ2-5 | TRBD2 | TRBV6-6 | TGTGCCAGCAGTTATGCGGGGGGACAAGAGACCCAGTACTTC | CASSYAGGQETQYF
TRBJ1-1 | TRBD1 | TRBV7-9 | TGTGCCAGCAGCTTAGCCTTGGACAGGGCAGTGAGAGCTTTCTTT | CASSLALDRAVRAFF
TRBJ2-2 | TRBD1 | TRBV5-4 | TGTGCCAGCAGCCCAAGGACAGGAGGCACCGGGGAGCTGTTTTTT | CASSPRTGGTGELFF
TRBJ2-3 | . | TRBV4-3 | TGCGCCAGCAGCCAAGATCTAGGTGTCACAGATACGCAGTATTTT | CASSQDLGVTDTQYF